Here is one T cell receptor (beta chain) with its context. As yet, its antigen is unknown. MiXCR was run by TCRdb on the 5' RACE reads, yielding one entry per CDR3 protein. Here the sample spans about 52,000 distinct CDR3 sequences, 3% to 4.5% being singletons. The data belong to a study of neurological immune-mediated disorders. The CDR3 is 15 amino acids. Trimming removed 0 bases from V and 4 bases from J, with 12 bases in between. Looked up from germline, CDR1 is DFQATT and CDR2 is SNEGSKA (reference sequence). Study-level results: CDR3 amino acid sequences of expanded clones were not shared across subjects, a result suggesting private repertoires in all groups. The highest TCR clonal expansion occurred in HTLV-1-associated myelopathy; multiple sclerosis fell below healthy controls. Phylogenetic grouping placed 18 of 34 multiple sclerosis patients' repertoires in one related-CDR3 cluster, a possible signature.

The rearrangement links TRBV20-1 to TRBJ1-4; D is undetermined. Input material: PBMCs. This clonotype was sampled from a man aged 60 to 69 with multiple sclerosis. The CDR3 here is CSARDLRVNNEKLFF. CDR3 DNA sequence: TGCAGTGCTAGAGATCTTCGGGTGAATAATGAAAAACTGTTTTTT.